This TCR beta chain derives from a study of Graves' ophthalmopathy and Graves' hyperthyroidism. Findings of the study overall: In predicting ophthalmopathy progression, the model reached approximately 71% sensitivity and 72.22% specificity.

The authors enrolled newly diagnosed hyperthyroidism patients aged 18 to 65 with under 2 months' duration. Excluded were patients with other autoimmune diseases, uncontrolled infections, pregnancy or lactation. Scientists amplified the TCR beta CDR3 regions from RNA transcripts. After a first-round RT-PCR with HTBI primers, a second-round multiplex PCR was run. TCRdb independently ran MiXCR on the multiplex PCR reads; one entry per CDR3 protein. The table shows about 1.1 million distinct CDR3 sequences, with about two fifths occurring only once. Germline CDR1 and CDR2: MGHDK and SYGVNS. V lost 4 bases and J lost 2; bases outside the gene matches: 3. This CDR3 spans 15 amino acids. This clonotype came up a few times. Its antigen is currently unknown.

The J gene is TRBJ2-2, the V gene TRBV25-1; TRBD2 matches at 8 bases. The specimen sequenced was peripheral blood or thyroid tissue (not recorded which). The TCR was taken from an adult man with Graves' hyperthyroidism. CDR3 nucleotides: TGTGCCAGCAGTGTCACTAGCGGAAACACCGGGGAGCTGTTTTTT. Translated: CASSVTSGNTGELFF.